The present TCR beta chain was sequenced within a study of T-cell reconstitution after alpha-beta-depleted transplantation in children. Study-wide points: Diversity of TCRbeta at day 60 was high in some patients, arising from surviving recipient T cells and thymic progenitors. A year had passed since transplant, and T-cell counts and diversity by then came mostly from newly produced T cells. Reports say that about two months after transplant, the alpha-beta T cells came out of several hundred graft clones that had expanded.

Germline V gene data show CDR1 as SGHAT and CDR2 as FQNNGV. The ends were cut back, 2 bases at V and 0 bases at J, with 7 bases in the middle. The CDR3 covers 15 residues. A few counts support this clonotype. Its cognate antigen is unknown. TCRbeta library construction was performed incorporating unique molecular identifiers. Using its own MiXCR run on the PCR reads, TCRdb lists one record per CDR3 protein. The profile shows approximately 82,000 distinct CDR3 sequences, over 15% of them singletons. The chain has TRBV11-2 and TRBJ2-2, with no clear D. The sequenced sample was PBMCs, mostly from graft donor cells, obtained 360 days after TCRalphabeta/CD19-depleted stem cell transplant. The TCR originated in a male patient aged 2 to 10 who had a stem cell transplant for acute lymphoblastic leukemia, so the T cells may come from the graft donor. CDR3 sequence: CASSLNFPNTGELFF. In nucleotides, the CDR3 is TGTGCCAGCAGCTTAAACTTCCCGAACACCGGGGAGCTGTTTTTT.